Shown below are 32 T cell receptor beta chains from a single sample sequenced in a study of regulatory T cells in long-lasting Graves disease. Construction of the TCR beta libraries employed iRepertoire HTBI primers in conjunction with Arm-PCR of CDR3 regions. From the multiplex PCR reads, TCRdb called clonotypes with MiXCR, one entry per CDR3 protein. The repertoire holds approximately 440,000 distinct CDR3 sequences, with 23% as singletons. As for time point: persistent/refractory GD, antithyroid drugs over 5 years with positive TRAb. PBMCs were the source of the RNA used for TCR sequencing. Sequenced material: peripheral blood mononuclear cells (PBMCs), taken when the disease was refractory, from a patient treated with antithyroid drugs. The source of these receptors is a female donor with Graves disease.

This clonotype showed up many times. This chain connects TRBV2 to TRBJ1-2; the match to TRBD1 covers 9 bases. The CDR3 is 14 amino acids. The V gene end was trimmed by 6 bases and the J gene end by 4 bases; junction bases not matched to a gene: 6. The V gene's germline CDR1 is SNHLY and CDR2 FYNNEI. Here the CDR3 reads CASRGQGRGYGYTF. The CDR3 coding sequence is TGTGCCAGCAGGGGACAGGGAAGGGGCTATGGCTACACCTTC.

The chain combines TRBV19 with TRBJ1-1; TRBD1 matches at 9 bases. Trimming took 4 bases from V and 8 from J; bases not matched to a gene: 2. The CDR3 has 12 residues. The germline CDR1 and CDR2 sequences are LNHDA and SQIVND (reference sequence). The CDR3: CASSRDRAEAFF. In DNA, the CDR3 is TGTGCCAGTAGTAGGGACAGGGCCGAAGCTTTCTTT.

Of note for this clonotype: A much larger clone lies a single base off, so this may be a read error. The chain uses TRBV10-3 and TRBJ1-2, with D possibly TRBD1 on 6 matching bases. The CDR3 sequence is 17 residues long. Germline CDR1 reads ENHRY; CDR2 reads SYGVKD. CDR3 loop: CAVSESVSGGSTTGYTF. CDR3 DNA: TGTGCCGTCAGTGAGTCGGTCAGTGGGGGCTCCACTACCGGCTACACCTTC.

This clonotype was observed a handful of times. This chain links TRBV7-8 with TRBJ2-7; D gene unclear. The CDR3 is made up of 14 amino acids. Trimming stripped 2 bases from V and 0 bases from J, with 8 bases between. Germline CDR1 and CDR2: SGHVS and FQNEAQ. Here the CDR3 reads CASSLLSYSYEQYF. In DNA form, the CDR3 reads TGTGCCAGCAGCTTACTATCATACTCCTACGAGCAGTACTTC.

J is TRBJ2-7 and V is TRBV20-1; 10 nucleotides align to TRBD2. This CDR3 spans 14 amino acids. V lost 5 bases, J lost 7 bases, and 11 bases stayed unmatched. CDR1 DFQATT and CDR2 SNEGSKA come from the germline V gene (reference sequence). The CDR3 here is CSAELAGALEEQYF. The CDR3 DNA sequence: TGCAGTGCTGAGCTAGCGGGAGCATTGGAAGAGCAGTACTTC.

In this sample, this clonotype turned up a few times. V and J are TRBV19 and TRBJ2-2, with 10 bases aligning to TRBD1. The CDR3 runs 14 residues. The germline CDR1 and CDR2 sequences are LNHDA and SQIVND (reference sequence). The junction had 5 bases not matched to a gene; V was cut back by 6 bases and J by 7 bases. CDR3 sequence (DNA): TGTGCCAGTAGAAAGGACAGGGGGTACGGGGAGCTGTTTTTT. Translated: CASRKDRGYGELFF. The full variable domain, its missing parts supplied by reference TRBV19 and TRBJ2-2, is DGGITQSPKYLFRKEGQNVTLSCEQNLNHDAMYWYRQDPGQGLRLIYYSQIVNDFQKGDIAEGYSVSREKKESFPLTVTSAQKNPTAFYLCASRKDRGYGELFFGEGSRLTVL.

The J gene is TRBJ1-1, the V gene TRBV6-1, with 7 bases matching TRBD1. This CDR3 has 13 residues. Trimming took 5 bases from V and 11 from J; bases not matched to a gene: 11. CDR1 is MNHNS, CDR2 SASEGT, per germline. CDR3 bases: TGTGCCAGCAGTCAGCTACAGGGGCAGGACGCTTTCTTT. Protein product: CASSQLQGQDAFF.

Many counts were recorded for this clonotype. The chain joins TRBV28 to TRBJ1-4; no clear D. The CDR3 sequence is 14 residues long. The germline V gene has CDR1 MDHEN and CDR2 SYDVKM. Between the trimmed V and J ends, which lost 3 bases and 8 bases, there was a span of 13 bases. As DNA, the CDR3 is TGTGCCAGCAGTTTTTCCCGGATGCGAGAAAAACTGTTTTTT. The encoded protein is CASSFSRMREKLFF.

This clonotype was observed many times. The rearrangement uses TRBV7-2 and TRBJ2-5; no reliable D call. Germline assignment: CDR1 SGHTA and CDR2 FQGNSA. V dropped 5 bases and J dropped 2 bases, with 9 bases sitting between them. The CDR3 is 13 amino acids. The CDR3 DNA follows: TGTGCCAGCAGCCGAGCTTCTCAAGAGACCCAGTACTTC. It codes for CASSRASQETQYF.

This clonotype was counted at least ten times. V usage is TRBV20-1 and J usage is TRBJ2-7; D might be TRBD1 or TRBD2, each matching 5 bases. The CDR3 is 15 residues long. Germline V CDR1 and CDR2: DFQATT, SNEGSKA (reference sequence). Trimming left V 6 bases short and J 3 bases short, with 21 bases between. The CDR3, as DNA: TGCAGTGCCTCCCAATCCGGGACGGTGAGCTACGAGCAGTACTTC. The encoded protein is CSASQSGTVSYEQYF.

This rearrangement joins TRBV29-1 to TRBJ1-2; D is possibly TRBD1 (5 bases). The CDR3 runs 13 residues. CDR1 is SQVTM, CDR2 ANQGSEA, per germline. V was clipped by 2 bases and J by 6 bases, with 13 bases between them. The CDR3 DNA is TGCAGCGTTGAATCCCAGGGTCCCAATGGCTACACCTTC. This gives the protein CSVESQGPNGYTF. Complete variable domain (other parts from reference TRBV29-1 and TRBJ1-2): SAVISQKPSRDICQRGTSLTIQCQVDSQVTMMFWYRQQPGQSLTLIATANQGSEATYESGFVIDKFPISRPNLTFSTLTVSNMSPEDSSIYLCSVESQGPNGYTFGSGTRLTVV.

This clonotype has ten or more counts. This chain joins TRBV7-2 and TRBJ2-5; 12 positions match TRBD2. The CDR3 length is 15 residues. V shed 6 bases and J 4 bases; nucleotides not matched to a gene: 6. Germline V gene sequence: CDR1 SGHTA, CDR2 FQGNSA. The DNA for the CDR3 is TGTGCCAGCAGGGTAACTAGCGGGAGGAGAGAGACCCAGTACTTC. Translating it yields CASRVTSGRRETQYF.

This clonotype has more than one count but fewer than ten. The chain is built from TRBV10-3 and TRBJ2-1; the match to TRBD2 covers 9 bases. The CDR3 extends over 16 amino acids. Germline values: CDR1 ENHRY, CDR2 SYGVKD. J lost 1 base, V lost 7 bases, and 8 bases had no gene match. CDR3 nucleotide sequence: TGTGCCATCACCGCCGGGGCGGGAGGGTCCTACAATGAGCAGTTCTTC. Translation gives CAITAGAGGSYNEQFF.

This clonotype appeared a few times. This chain connects TRBV7-9 to TRBJ1-1; the D gene is possibly TRBD1 (6 bases). Germline V gives CDR1 SEHNR, CDR2 FQNEAQ (reference sequence). Deletions cut 2 bases from V and 11 bases from J, with 27 bases between. The CDR3 is made up of 17 amino acids. DNA of the CDR3: TGTGCCAGCAGCTTATCTTTGACAGGCGCTGCCTTCCAGACGGCTTTCTTT. Translation gives CASSLSLTGAAFQTAFF. The variable domain in full, completed from reference TRBV7-9 and TRBJ1-1, reads DTGVSQNPRHKITKRGQNVTFRCDPISEHNRLYWYRQTLGQGPEFLTYFQNEAQLEKSRLLSDRFSAERPKGSFSTLEIQRTEQGDSAMYLCASSLSLTGAAFQTAFFGQGTRLTVV.

This clonotype has more than one count but fewer than ten. In DNA, the CDR3 is TGTGCCAGTTTGCGGGGAGCGAACACCGGGGAGCTGTTTTTT. It specifies CASLRGANTGELFF. The chain uses TRBV6-1 and TRBJ2-2, with D possibly being TRBD2 (6 bases). V lost 9 bases to trimming and J lost 0 bases, with 11 bases between them. CDR1 is MNHNS, CDR2 SASEGT, per germline. CDR3 length: 14 residues.

This clonotype was counted at least ten times. The chain recombines TRBV20-1 with TRBJ2-5; TRBD2 matches 8 bases. The junction had 5 bases not matched to a gene; V was cut back by 0 bases and J by 5 bases. In germline, CDR1 is DFQATT, CDR2 SNEGSKA (reference sequence). The length of the CDR3 is 14 residues. In DNA form, the CDR3 reads TGCAGTGCTAGAGATCGGGGGGGCGGGGAGACCCAGTACTTC. This translates into CSARDRGGGETQYF.

The chain employs TRBV19 and TRBJ1-6; 8 bases line up with TRBD1. Looked up from germline, CDR1 is LNHDA and CDR2 is SQIVND (reference sequence). This CDR3 is built from 14 residues. J was trimmed by 9 bases and V by 5 bases; bases with no gene match: 6. CDR3 protein: CASSGQTGVSPLHF. The DNA for the CDR3 is TGTGCCAGTAGTGGCCAGACAGGGGTTTCACCCCTCCACTTT. The entire variable domain, with the rest obtained from reference TRBV19 and TRBJ1-6, is as follows: DGGITQSPKYLFRKEGQNVTLSCEQNLNHDAMYWYRQDPGQGLRLIYYSQIVNDFQKGDIAEGYSVSREKKESFPLTVTSAQKNPTAFYLCASSGQTGVSPLHFGNGTRLTVT.

This clonotype has at least ten counts. The chain joins TRBV24-1 to TRBJ2-7; 11 bases match TRBD1. The CDR3 covers 15 residues. V shed 3 bases, J shed 4 bases, and the junction held 4 bases outside the gene matches. Per the germline V gene, CDR1 is KGHDR and CDR2 is SFDVKD. The CDR3 spells CATSDPGQGAYEQYF. CDR3 coding DNA: TGTGCCACCAGTGATCCCGGACAGGGGGCGTACGAGCAGTACTTC.

The gene calls are TRBV27 and TRBJ1-2; D is perhaps TRBD1 (5 bases). The CDR3 totals 17 residues. V was trimmed by 0 bases and J by 8 bases, leaving 22 bases between them. CDR1 is MNHEY, CDR2 SMNVEV, per germline (reference sequence). The CDR3 DNA reads TGTGCCAGCAGTTTATCCCCCCCAGGAGGGGCCGTTTGGGGCTACACCTTC. Residues: CASSLSPPGGAVWGYTF.

Note on this clonotype: The germline gene is not matched at one end of the junction; a read error may be the cause. J is TRBJ1-4 and V is TRBV19; D is possibly TRBD1 (5 bases). CDR1 and CDR2 from the germline V gene are LNHDA and SQIVND (reference sequence). The CDR3 spans 14 residues. CDR3 amino acids: CASSVDTTNEKLFF. Written as DNA, the CDR3 is TGTGCAAGTAGTGTGGACACGACTAATGAAAAACTGTTTTTT.

This clonotype was detected a few times. This chain links TRBV7-3 with TRBJ2-3; 8 bases are shared with TRBD2. Trimming cost V 4 bases and J 8 bases; bases outside gene matches: 11. The CDR3 is 15 amino acids. Germline CDR1 reads SGHTA; CDR2 reads FQGTGA. The CDR3 region is CASSSSSGAPGTQYF. CDR3 bases: TGTGCCAGCAGCTCAAGTAGCGGGGCCCCAGGTACGCAGTATTTT.

The rearrangement uses TRBV6-2 or TRBV6-3 and TRBJ1-5; possibly TRBD1 for D (5 bases). Germline CDR1 is MNHEY and CDR2 is SVGEGT. V was trimmed by 7 bases and J by 7 bases, leaving 20 bases between them. CDR3 length: 15 residues. The CDR3 nucleotides are TGTGCCAGCAAGAAACAACCGGGGCCAGGCCAGCCCCAGCATTTT. Protein: CASKKQPGPGQPQHF.

This clonotype was seen more than once but under ten times. The V gene is TRBV19, the J gene TRBJ2-7, with D unresolved. CDR3 length: 14 residues. Germline CDR1 and CDR2: LNHDA and SQIVND (reference sequence). V lost 6 bases to trimming and J lost 1 base, with 13 bases between them. CDR3 DNA: TGTGCCAGTAGCCTTAGGTCTTTTTCCTACGAGCAGTACTTC. It encodes CASSLRSFSYEQYF.

The chain joins TRBV7-9 to TRBJ1-1; tentatively, D is TRBD1 (5 bases). Trimming took off 4 bases at V and 0 bases at J, with 15 bases between the two ends. The CDR3 is made up of 16 amino acids. Per germline, CDR1 SEHNR and CDR2 FQNEAQ (reference sequence). The CDR3 here is CASSSRQTRMNTEAFF. The CDR3 DNA is TGTGCCAGCAGCTCCCGACAGACCAGGATGAACACTGAAGCTTTCTTT.

The chain recombines TRBV12-3 or TRBV12-4 with TRBJ2-1, with D perhaps being TRBD1 or TRBD2 (6 bases each). The CDR3 is made up of 17 amino acids. Trimming pared 6 bases from V and 0 bases from J, leaving 18 bases between. CDR3: CASSDGGGITSYNEQFF. The CDR3 bases are TGTGCCAGCAGCGACGGGGGCGGTATAACCTCCTACAATGAGCAGTTCTTC.

This clonotype has only a few counts. The V and J genes are TRBV19 and TRBJ2-1, with 7 positions matching TRBD2. This CDR3 comprises 15 residues. Germline V CDR1 and CDR2: LNHDA, SQIVND (reference sequence). The trim removed 3 bases at V and 3 bases at J, leaving 5 bases unmatched. CDR3: CASSMASGIYNEQFF. For the CDR3, the DNA is TGTGCCAGTAGTATGGCCAGCGGGATCTACAATGAGCAGTTCTTC.

In its sample, this clonotype was seen a few times. The chain employs TRBV6-1 and TRBJ1-2, with 12 bases fitting TRBD1. The V segment lost 7 bases and the J segment 6 bases; nucleotides outside the gene matches: 9. This CDR3 is built from 15 residues. Germline V gene lookup returns CDR1 MNHNS and CDR2 SASEGT. Here the CDR3 reads CASKVRDRGLDGYTF. CDR3 DNA: TGTGCCAGCAAGGTCCGGGACAGGGGGCTCGATGGCTACACCTTC.

The CDR3 nucleotides are TGCGCCAGCAGCTTGAAACGGACAGGGGGTAATGAAAAACTGTTTTTT. It translates to CASSLKRTGGNEKLFF. The chain carries TRBV5-1 and TRBJ1-4, with 10 bases that match TRBD1. Germline lookup yields CDR1 SGHRS and CDR2 YFSETQ. V dropped 1 base and J dropped 4; count of bases not matched to a gene: 4. The CDR3 length is 16 residues.

V is TRBV20-1 and J is TRBJ2-7; no firm D call. Germline V gene sequence: CDR1 DFQATT, CDR2 SNEGSKA (reference sequence). This CDR3 region has 13 residues. Trimming removed 5 bases from V and 3 bases from J, with 14 bases in between. The CDR3 reads CSAPPADNYEQYF. The CDR3 bases are TGCAGTGCTCCCCCGGCTGATAACTACGAGCAGTACTTC.

This clonotype came up a few times. The rearrangement uses TRBV20-1 and TRBJ2-3, with D hard to call. The CDR3 loop spans 12 amino acids. From germline, CDR1 is DFQATT and CDR2 SNEGSKA (reference sequence). V lost 3 bases and J lost 5, with 9 bases in between. The CDR3 reads CSASPSVDTQYF. CDR3 DNA: TGCAGTGCTAGTCCTTCCGTAGATACGCAGTATTTT.

Turning to this clonotype: A much more abundant neighbour one base away suggests this may be a read error. The chain combines TRBV6-5 with TRBJ1-2; D remains unclear. This CDR3 is built from 13 residues. Germline CDR1 MNHEY, CDR2 SVGAGI. Between the trimmed V and J ends, which lost 2 bases and 2 bases, there was a span of 6 bases. CDR3 in amino acids: CASSYGKNYGYTF. The CDR3 DNA reads as TGTGCCAGCAGTTACGGCAAAAACTATGGCTACACCTTC.

This clonotype was seen many times. The rearrangement uses TRBV3-1 and TRBJ2-6; D is uncertain. V gave up 0 bases and J gave up 4 bases, with 10 bases separating them. The CDR3 loop spans 16 amino acids. Germline CDR1 LGHDT, CDR2 YNNKEL (reference sequence). The DNA for the CDR3 is TGTGCCAGCAGCCAAGATCCCCCCGGGGGGGCCAACGTCCTGACTTTC. Its protein is CASSQDPPGGANVLTF.